The 28 T cell receptor beta chains listed next were all sequenced from one sample in a study of shared clonotypes between healthy human individuals. The protocol was immunoSEQ multiplex PCR, while the TCRdb copy is restricted to in-frame clones and leaves out a portion. Altogether some 1.5 million clones are present, approximately 96% being singletons, with the ten largest covering over 1%. Material for sequencing was naive CD4+ T cells sorted from blood. Described subset: CD45RA+ positively selected. Receptors were obtained from a man under 40 in good health.

This chain connects TRBV5-6 to TRBJ2-1; D uncertain. The V and J ends lost 0 bases and 2 bases respectively, with 9 bases between them. The length of the CDR3 is 15 residues. Germline-derived CDR1 and CDR2 are SGHDT and YYEEEE. The CDR3 here is CASSLVRRAYNEQFF. The CDR3 bases are TGTGCCAGCAGCTTGGTGCGCCGGGCCTACAATGAGCAGTTCTTC.

V usage is TRBV7-8 and J usage is TRBJ2-7; TRBD1 aligns across 7 bases. Looked up from germline, CDR1 is SGHVS and CDR2 is FQNEAQ. Trimming removed 0 bases from V and 2 bases from J; junction bases left unmatched: 7. This CDR3 has 16 residues. The CDR3, as DNA: TGTGCCAGCAGCTTAGCGCTTGAGACAGGGCCCTACGAGCAGTACTTC. Translation gives CASSLALETGPYEQYF.

The gene calls are TRBV28 and TRBJ2-1; 11 bases fit TRBD2. This CDR3 is 15 amino acids long. Germline CDR1 reads MDHEN; CDR2 reads SYDVKM. J lost 6 bases, V lost 6 bases, and 7 bases had no gene match. The CDR3 DNA follows: TGTGCCAGCAGCACCGGACTAGCGGGCACCAATGAGCAGTTCTTC. Its translation: CASSTGLAGTNEQFF.

The chain employs TRBV5-6 and TRBJ2-7; perhaps TRBD1 as D (5 bases). Germline CDR1 and CDR2: SGHDT and YYEEEE. Trimming stripped 2 bases from V and 2 bases from J, with 26 bases between. The CDR3 extends over 19 amino acids. CDR3 in amino acids: CASSFFSRTYANAPYEQYF. The CDR3 nucleotides are TGTGCCAGCAGCTTTTTTTCCCGGACATATGCTAACGCACCCTACGAGCAGTACTTC.

The chain is built from TRBV5-1 and TRBJ1-4; D is unresolved. V lost 0 bases, J lost 3 bases, and 18 bases lay in between. This CDR3 is built from 18 residues. Per the germline V gene, CDR1 is SGHRS and CDR2 is YFSETQ. The CDR3 spells CASSLESMAADANEKLFF. CDR3 coding DNA: TGCGCCAGCAGCTTGGAATCAATGGCTGCCGACGCTAATGAAAAACTGTTTTTT.

The chain has TRBV6-5 and TRBJ1-5; D might be TRBD1 (5 bases). Deletions cut 2 bases from V and 8 bases from J, with 10 bases between. CDR3 length equals 13 residues. Looked up from germline, CDR1 is MNHEY and CDR2 is SVGAGI. For the CDR3, the DNA is TGTGCCAGCAGTTACCGAAGGGGAGAGCCCCAGCATTTT. It translates to CASSYRRGEPQHF.

A word on this clone: Likely a read error: the CDR3 ends without its conserved phenylalanine or tryptophan. The DNA is omitted, as the CDR3 cannot be located on it reliably, and the CDR3 follows TCRdb's listing. This chain links TRBV30 with TRBJ2-7. The CDR3 length is 12 residues, termini included. CDR1 is GTSNPN, CDR2 SVGIG, per germline (reference sequence). The CDR3 is CAWSQNTGPEGI.

This clone has just one count. The chain carries TRBV10-3 and TRBJ2-1, with 8 bases aligning to TRBD2. The germline CDR1 and CDR2 sequences are ENHRY and SYGVKD. V lost 4 bases and J lost 8; bases outside the gene matches: 7. The CDR3 length is 14 residues. DNA for the CDR3: TGTGCCATCAGTGGGAGCGGGAGCGGGGATGAGCAGTTCTTC. Amino acids: CAISGSGSGDEQFF.

The chain links TRBV7-6 to TRBJ1-5; TRBD1 might be the D (5 bases). Germline CDR1 is SGHVS and CDR2 is FNYEAQ. This CDR3 is built from 17 residues. Trimming removed 5 bases at V and 0 bases at J, with 17 bases between. The chain's CDR3 is CASSPWAGPISNQPQHF. The CDR3 bases are TGTGCCAGCAGCCCCTGGGCGGGGCCCATTAGCAATCAGCCCCAGCATTTT.

The rearrangement links TRBV9 to TRBJ2-7; the D is unclear. The CDR3 contains 17 residues. The germline V and J ends were trimmed by 3 bases and 1 base, with 20 bases remaining between them. Germline CDR1 reads SGDLS; CDR2 reads YYNGEE. The CDR3 DNA sequence: TGTGCCAGCAGCGAAACATCCCACACCAGTTGGTCCTACGAGCAGTACTTC. This codes for CASSETSHTSWSYEQYF.

With respect to this clone: This specimen includes other DNA sequences encoding the same CDR3. The genes are TRBV20-1 and TRBJ2-1, with D possibly matching TRBD2 (6 bases). The V gene lost 3 bases and the J gene lost 9 bases, with 9 bases spanning the gap. Per the germline V gene, CDR1 is DFQATT and CDR2 is SNEGSKA (reference sequence). The CDR3 covers 11 residues. CDR3: CSASRGSEQFF. CDR3 nucleotides: TGCAGTGCTAGCCGGGGGAGTGAGCAGTTCTTC.

V usage is TRBV14 and J usage is TRBJ2-1; 8 nucleotides line up with TRBD2. This CDR3 is built from 19 residues. Germline V gene data show CDR1 as SGHDN and CDR2 as FVKESK. V lost 1 base and J lost 4; bases outside the gene matches: 15. The chain's CDR3 is CASSQGAVVAGGVYNEQFF. CDR3 sequence (DNA): TGTGCCAGCAGCCAAGGAGCAGTGGTTGCGGGAGGCGTATACAATGAGCAGTTCTTC.

The chain uses TRBV5-1 and TRBJ2-1; 14 nucleotides match TRBD2. Germline V CDR1 and CDR2: SGHRS, YFSETQ. V shed 2 bases, J shed 3 bases, and the junction held 1 base outside the gene matches. The CDR3 loop spans 16 amino acids. The CDR3 is CASSFGLAGGYNEQFF. The CDR3 region has the DNA TGCGCCAGCAGCTTTGGACTAGCGGGAGGCTACAATGAGCAGTTCTTC.

V gene TRBV6-1 combines with J gene TRBJ1-5; 7 bases match TRBD1. Losses at the gene ends were 0 bases for V and 5 bases for J; bases not matched to a gene: 13. The CDR3 totals 18 residues. The germline V gene has CDR1 MNHNS and CDR2 SASEGT. DNA of the CDR3: TGTGCCAGCAGTGAAGCGGGTTTGGGACAGTCGAGGCATCAGCCCCAGCATTTT. This gives the protein CASSEAGLGQSRHQPQHF.

The chain employs TRBV9 and TRBJ2-3; D unclear. CDR1 is SGDLS, CDR2 YYNGEE, per germline. The CDR3 has 13 residues. V lost 1 base, J lost 3 bases, and 6 bases lay in between. CDR3 DNA sequence: TGTGCCAGCAGCGTATCCCCGACAGATACGCAGTATTTT. Protein: CASSVSPTDTQYF.

The CDR3 coding sequence is TGTGCCAGCAGTTTATCCCACAGGGGCCGCAGGACTGAAGCTTTCTTT. This translates into CASSLSHRGRRTEAFF. This chain uses TRBV27 with TRBJ1-1; 7 bases align to TRBD1. In germline, CDR1 is MNHEY, CDR2 SMNVEV (reference sequence). Trimming at V came to 0 bases and at J to 5 bases, leaving 9 bases not matched to a gene. This CDR3 region has 16 residues.

This clone was seen a single time. The V gene is TRBV6-6, the J gene TRBJ1-1; D may be TRBD1 (6 bases). V shed 7 bases and J shed 5 bases, with 14 bases lying between them. Germline assignment: CDR1 MNHNY and CDR2 SVGAGI (reference sequence). This CDR3 contains 13 residues. CDR3 nucleotide sequence: TGTGCCAGCATAACAGGGAAAGGGACTGAAGCTTTCTTT. It is translated as CASITGKGTEAFF.

The genes are TRBV9 and TRBJ1-1, with TRBD1 matching over 10 bases. CDR3 size: 14 residues. Germline assignment: CDR1 SGDLS and CDR2 YYNGEE. The trim removed 2 bases at V and 6 bases at J, leaving 4 bases unmatched. CDR3 sequence reads: CASSVTGGMAEAFF. CDR3 DNA sequence: TGTGCCAGCAGCGTGACAGGGGGCATGGCTGAAGCTTTCTTT.

The chain couples TRBV5-5 to TRBJ2-7; D might be TRBD1 (6 bases). The CDR3 has 14 amino acids. Germline assignment: CDR1 SGHKS and CDR2 YYEKEE (reference sequence). V lost 4 bases to trimming and J lost 2 bases, with 13 bases between them. CDR3 bases: TGTGCCAGCAGCACCGGACAGCGTGCCTACGAGCAGTACTTC. It codes for CASSTGQRAYEQYF.

This clone was seen once. J is TRBJ2-3 and V is TRBV18; 8 bases line up with TRBD1. CDR1 and CDR2 from the germline V gene are KGHSH and LQKENI. This CDR3 has 15 residues. The V segment lost 2 bases and the J segment 2 bases; nucleotides outside the gene matches: 3. The CDR3: CASSPETGVTDTQYF. The CDR3 DNA sequence: TGTGCCAGCTCACCAGAGACAGGGGTCACAGATACGCAGTATTTT.

The V call is TRBV29-1, the J call TRBJ2-2, with 10 bases identical to TRBD1. Germline values: CDR1 SQVTM, CDR2 ANQGSEA. The CDR3 totals 15 residues. With V trimmed by 8 bases and J by 7 bases, 13 bases remained unmatched. The chain's CDR3 is CSIPSGTGEVGELFF. Written as DNA, the CDR3 is TGCAGCATCCCCTCCGGGACAGGGGAGGTCGGGGAGCTGTTTTTT.

The J gene is TRBJ2-1, the V gene TRBV19, with D tentatively TRBD1 (5 bases). Germline lookup yields CDR1 LNHDA and CDR2 SQIVND (reference sequence). This CDR3 is 12 amino acids long. The germline V and J ends were trimmed by 7 bases and 7 bases, with 11 bases remaining between them. The CDR3 here is CASIGAVNEQFF. The CDR3 region has the DNA TGTGCCAGTATTGGGGCAGTAAATGAGCAGTTCTTC.

The rearrangement uses TRBV28 and TRBJ2-2; D is undetermined. In germline, CDR1 is MDHEN, CDR2 SYDVKM. The CDR3 covers 13 residues. V gave up 3 bases and J gave up 6 bases, with 8 bases separating them. This CDR3 is CASSLTRPGELFF. CDR3 bases: TGTGCCAGCAGTTTGACCCGCCCCGGGGAGCTGTTTTTT. Together with reference TRBV28 and TRBJ2-2, the CDR3 gives the full variable domain: DVKVTQSSRYLVKRTGEKVFLECVQDMDHENMFWYRQDPGLGLRLIYFSYDVKMKEKGDIPEGYSVSREKKERFSLILESASTNQTSMYLCASSLTRPGELFFGEGSRLTVL.

This CDR3 reads CASSQTSGVRGTQYF. CDR3 DNA: TGTGCCAGCAGTCAGACTAGCGGGGTCAGGGGGACCCAGTACTTC. The rearrangement uses TRBV6-5 and TRBJ2-5, with 11 bases aligning to TRBD2. This CDR3 spans 15 amino acids. In germline, CDR1 is MNHEY, CDR2 SVGAGI. V trimming: 5 bases; J trimming: 7 bases; junction bases outside the gene matches: 9.

The rearrangement joins TRBV28 to TRBJ2-3; 10 nucleotides match TRBD1. V lost 5 bases to trimming and J lost 5 bases; unmatched junction nucleotides: 4. Germline V gene lookup returns CDR1 MDHEN and CDR2 SYDVKM. The CDR3 is made up of 14 amino acids. The CDR3 nucleotides read TGTGCCAGCAGTCGGGACAGGGGAGGAGATACGCAGTATTTT. This translates into CASSRDRGGDTQYF.

V gene TRBV21-1 combines with J gene TRBJ2-5; the table assigns TRBD1, which was not confirmed against the DNA. TRBV21-1 is a pseudogene locus. The CDR3 totals 16 residues. This CDR3 reads CASSNLTGGARETQYF. The CDR3 DNA follows: TGTGCCAGCAGCAACCTGACAGGGGGCGCGCGGGAGACCCAGTACTTC.

The chain is built from TRBV5-4 and TRBJ2-1; 7 bases are a match to TRBD1. Looked up from germline, CDR1 is SGHNT and CDR2 is YYREEE (reference sequence). Trimming took 6 bases from V and 7 from J; bases not matched to a gene: 10. CDR3 length equals 14 residues. CDR3 sequence (DNA): TGTGCCAGCACCTACCTAGGCAGGGGGAATGAGCAGTTCTTC. Its translation: CASTYLGRGNEQFF.

The V gene is TRBV7-9, the J gene TRBJ2-3; 8 bases fit TRBD2. Germline assignment: CDR1 SEHNR and CDR2 FQNEAQ (reference sequence). Trimming took 0 bases from V and 2 from J; bases not matched to a gene: 7. This CDR3 has 17 amino acids. CDR3 region: CASSLALAGPFTDTQYF. CDR3 nucleotides: TGTGCCAGCAGCTTAGCCTTAGCGGGGCCTTTCACAGATACGCAGTATTTT. The full variable domain, rest sourced from reference TRBV7-9 and TRBJ2-3, is DTGVSQNPRHKITKRGQNVTFRCDPISEHNRLYWYRQTLGQGPEFLTYFQNEAQLEKSRLLSDRFSAERPKGSFSTLEIQRTEQGDSAMYLCASSLALAGPFTDTQYFGPGTRLTVL.